Sequencing of this T cell receptor beta chain was carried out in a study of blood T cell repertoires in COVID-19. Study-wide background: Acute and convalescent COVID-19 samples came from the United States, Italy and Spain. Nucleic acid was either cDNA or gDNA, and it came from T cells, B-cell-depleted T cells, or PBMCs.

The CDR3 spans 13 residues. Per germline, CDR1 SGHTA and CDR2 FQGNSA. V shed 1 base and J shed 5 bases, with 8 bases lying between them. Comments on this clone: Other DNA sequences within the sample encode an identical CDR3.

Source study methods: Reference gene primers were amplified, and this amplification served to estimate nucleated cell counts. Sequencing was performed with immunoSEQ multiplex PCR; in TCRdb, only in-frame clones are kept and a portion is missing. The V and J calls and the clone size are those of that table, but D and trimming were determined from the DNA. The profile covers some 78,000 clones, with around 87% appearing a single time and about 4.3% taken by the ten largest. The chain combines TRBV7-2 with TRBJ1-1; D uncertain. This TCR was recovered from a woman of 80 years or more with active or convalescent COVID-19. Specimen: peripheral blood. The CDR3: CASSLGGGTEAFF. As DNA, the CDR3 is TGTGCCAGCAGCTTAGGAGGTGGGACTGAAGCTTTCTTT.